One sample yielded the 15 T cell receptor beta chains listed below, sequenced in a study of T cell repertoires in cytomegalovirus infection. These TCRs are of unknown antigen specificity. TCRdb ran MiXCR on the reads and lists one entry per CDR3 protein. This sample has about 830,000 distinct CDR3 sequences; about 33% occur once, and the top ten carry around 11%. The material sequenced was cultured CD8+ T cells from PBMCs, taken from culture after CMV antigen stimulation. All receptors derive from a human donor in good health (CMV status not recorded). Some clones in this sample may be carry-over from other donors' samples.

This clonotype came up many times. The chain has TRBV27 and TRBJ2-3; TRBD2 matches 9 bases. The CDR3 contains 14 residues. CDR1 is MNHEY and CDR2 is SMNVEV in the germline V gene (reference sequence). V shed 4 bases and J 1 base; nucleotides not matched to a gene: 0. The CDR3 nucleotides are TGTGCCAGCAGTTGGACTAGCGGCACAGATACGCAGTATTTT. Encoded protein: CASSWTSGTDTQYF.

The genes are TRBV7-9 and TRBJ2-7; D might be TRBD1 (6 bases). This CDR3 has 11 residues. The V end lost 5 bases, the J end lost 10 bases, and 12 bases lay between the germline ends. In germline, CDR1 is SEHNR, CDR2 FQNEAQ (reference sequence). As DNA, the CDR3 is TGTGCCAGCAGCCGCAACAGGGACCAGTACTTC. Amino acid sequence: CASSRNRDQYF.

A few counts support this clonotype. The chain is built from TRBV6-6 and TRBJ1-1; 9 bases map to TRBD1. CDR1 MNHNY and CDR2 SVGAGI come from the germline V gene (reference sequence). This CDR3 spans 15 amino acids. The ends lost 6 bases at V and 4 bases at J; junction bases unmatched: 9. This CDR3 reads CASSLAQGAITEAFF. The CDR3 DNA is TGTGCCAGCAGCTTGGCACAGGGGGCAATCACTGAAGCTTTCTTT.

CDR3: CASSLKVTNTGELFF. As DNA, the CDR3 is TGTGCCAGCAGCTTAAAGGTTACGAACACCGGGGAGCTGTTTTTT. The chain joins TRBV7-9 to TRBJ2-2, with D hard to call. Germline V gene lookup returns CDR1 SEHNR and CDR2 FQNEAQ (reference sequence). The V and J ends lost 2 bases and 0 bases respectively, with 7 bases between them. The CDR3 runs to 15 residues.

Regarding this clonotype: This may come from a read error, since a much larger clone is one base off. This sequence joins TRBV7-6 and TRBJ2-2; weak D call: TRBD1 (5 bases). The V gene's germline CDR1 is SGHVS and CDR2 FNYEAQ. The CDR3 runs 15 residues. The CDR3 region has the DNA TGTGCCGGCAGCTCCCCCCAGGGCCGGACCGGGGAGCTGTTTTTT. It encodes CAGSSPQGRTGELFF. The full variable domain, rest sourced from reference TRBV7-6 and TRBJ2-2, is GAGVSQSPRYKVTKRGQDVALRCDPISGHVSLYWYRQALGQGPEFLTYFNYEAQQDKSGLPNDRFSAERPEGSISTLTIQRTEQRDSAMYRCAGSSPQGRTGELFFGEGSRLTVL.

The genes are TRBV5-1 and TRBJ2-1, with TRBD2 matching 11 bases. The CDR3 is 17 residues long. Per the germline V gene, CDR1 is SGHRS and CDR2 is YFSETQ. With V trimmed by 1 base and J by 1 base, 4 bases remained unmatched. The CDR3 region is CASSLTASGGSYNEQFF. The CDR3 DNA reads TGCGCCAGCAGCTTGACAGCTAGCGGGGGGTCCTACAATGAGCAGTTCTTC.

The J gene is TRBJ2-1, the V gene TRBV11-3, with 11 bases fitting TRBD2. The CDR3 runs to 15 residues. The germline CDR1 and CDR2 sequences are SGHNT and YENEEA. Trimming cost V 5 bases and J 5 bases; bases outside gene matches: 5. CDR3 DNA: TGTGCCAGCAGCAAAATAGCGGGGGGGCACAATGAGCAGTTCTTC. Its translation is CASSKIAGGHNEQFF. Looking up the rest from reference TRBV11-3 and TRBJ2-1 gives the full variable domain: EAGVVQSPRYKIIEKKQPVAFWCNPISGHNTLYWYLQNLGQGPELLIRYENEEAVDDSQLPKDRFSAERLKGVDSTLKIQPAELGDSAVYLCASSKIAGGHNEQFFGPGTRLTVL.

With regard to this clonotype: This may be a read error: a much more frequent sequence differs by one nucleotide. Here the CDR3 DNA reads TGTGCCAGCAGCTCGAGCGAACAGGGGTACTCCTACAATGAGCGGTTCTTC. This codes for CASSSSEQGYSYNERFF. The V gene is TRBV7-3, the J gene TRBJ2-1; the match to TRBD1 covers 7 bases. Per germline, CDR1 SGHTA and CDR2 FQGTGA. This CDR3 spans 17 amino acids.

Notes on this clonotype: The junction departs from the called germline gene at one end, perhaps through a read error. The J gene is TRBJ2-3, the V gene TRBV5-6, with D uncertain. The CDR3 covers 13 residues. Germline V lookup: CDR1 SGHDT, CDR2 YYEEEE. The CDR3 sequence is CASSLSNGDPQYF. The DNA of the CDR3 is TGTGCCAGCAGCTTGAGTAACGGAGATCCGCAGTATTTT.

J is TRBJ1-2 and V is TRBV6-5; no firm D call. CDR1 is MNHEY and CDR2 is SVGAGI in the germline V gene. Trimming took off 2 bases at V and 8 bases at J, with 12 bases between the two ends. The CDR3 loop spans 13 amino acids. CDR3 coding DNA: TGTGCCAGCAGTTACGGTTTAAGGGAAGGCTACACCTTC. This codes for CASSYGLREGYTF.

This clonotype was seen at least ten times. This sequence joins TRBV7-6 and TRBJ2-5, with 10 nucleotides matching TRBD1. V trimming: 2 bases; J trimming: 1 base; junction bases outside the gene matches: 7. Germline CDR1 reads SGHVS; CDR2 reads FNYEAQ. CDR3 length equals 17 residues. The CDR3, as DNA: TGTGCCAGCAGCTTATACCCGGACAGGGGGAGCCAAGAGACCCAGTACTTC. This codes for CASSLYPDRGSQETQYF. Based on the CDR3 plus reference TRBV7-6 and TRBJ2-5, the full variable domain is GAGVSQSPRYKVTKRGQDVALRCDPISGHVSLYWYRQALGQGPEFLTYFNYEAQQDKSGLPNDRFSAERPEGSISTLTIQRTEQRDSAMYRCASSLYPDRGSQETQYFGPGTRLLVL.

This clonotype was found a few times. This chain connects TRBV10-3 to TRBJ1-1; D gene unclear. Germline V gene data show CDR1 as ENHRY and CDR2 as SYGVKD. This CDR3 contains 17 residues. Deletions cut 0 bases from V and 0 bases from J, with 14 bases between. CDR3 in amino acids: CAISESIRPALNTEAFF. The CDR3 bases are TGTGCCATCAGTGAGTCGATAAGGCCAGCTTTGAACACTGAAGCTTTCTTT.

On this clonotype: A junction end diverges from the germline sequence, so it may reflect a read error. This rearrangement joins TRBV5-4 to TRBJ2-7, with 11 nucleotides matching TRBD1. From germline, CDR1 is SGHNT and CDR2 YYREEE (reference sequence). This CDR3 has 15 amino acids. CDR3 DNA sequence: TGTGTCAGCAGCAGTTTGGACAGGGGGCACTACGAGCAGTACTTC. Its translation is CVSSSLDRGHYEQYF. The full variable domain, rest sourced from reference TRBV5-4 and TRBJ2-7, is ETGVTQSPTHLIKTRGQQVTLRCSSQSGHNTVSWYQQALGQGPQFIFQYYREEENGRGNFPPRFSGLQFPNYSSELNVNALELDDSALYLCVSSSLDRGHYEQYFGPGTRLTVT.

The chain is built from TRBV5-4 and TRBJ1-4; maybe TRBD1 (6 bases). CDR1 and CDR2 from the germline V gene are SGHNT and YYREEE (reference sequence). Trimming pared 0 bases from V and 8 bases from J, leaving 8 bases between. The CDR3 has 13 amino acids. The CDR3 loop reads CASSLARGEKLFF. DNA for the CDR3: TGTGCCAGCAGCTTGGCCAGGGGAGAAAAACTGTTTTTT.

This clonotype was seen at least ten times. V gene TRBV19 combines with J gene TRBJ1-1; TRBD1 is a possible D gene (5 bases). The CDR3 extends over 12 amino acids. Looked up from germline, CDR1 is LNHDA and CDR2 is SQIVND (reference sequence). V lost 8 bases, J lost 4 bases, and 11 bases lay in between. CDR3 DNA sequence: TGTGCCAGTCGACAAGGGGCCACTGAAGCTTTCTTT. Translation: CASRQGATEAFF.